This is a list of T cell receptor beta chains from one sample in a study of T cell repertoires in cytomegalovirus infection. Each CDR3 protein is one row after TCRdb ran MiXCR on the reads. The sample includes 210,000 or so distinct CDR3 sequences, roughly 6.5% of them seen just once. Sequences were obtained from PBMCs. The source is a human donor in good health (CMV status not recorded). Some clones in this sample may be carry-over from other donors' samples. Both conserved end residues are part of each CDR3. Size is omitted from some rows. Given values are once, few, many or a class for expanded clones.

CDR3aa,v_gene,abundance,len
CASTFRDRGPNEQFF,TRBV7-8,many,15
CASSYNMNEQFF,TRBV7-2,many,12
CSERLDGGGYTF,TRBV29-1,-,12
CASSTGQFQPQHF,TRBV7-2,many,13
CSAREAGREGYTF,TRBV20-1,few,13
CASSLAPGQHHGTGELFF,TRBV7-2,many,18
CASSSRRNTGELFF,TRBV7-2,many,14
CASSATPGPTDTQYF,TRBV19,many,15
CASSPSSGTLNEQYF,TRBV18,many,15
CASSSREATGELFF,TRBV7-7,-,14
CACVQTTEVYQPQHF,TRBV28,many,15
CASSRPRGLSYNEQFF,TRBV28,many,16
CASSFRGGLENF,TRBV7-9,many,12
CASSFGGASGNTIYF,TRBV7-2,once,15
CATSDWDRGGEQYF,TRBV24-1,many,14
CASSYIGKDLRNYGYTF,TRBV6-2/TRBV6-3,many,17
CASSPVGLAGYNEQFF,TRBV9,-,16
CASSNFQGWGNGYTF,TRBV5-6,many,15
CASSQDRGRTEAFF,TRBV5-6,many,14
CASSLGLGGHGYTF,TRBV7-2,many,14
CASSLRGTTNTGELFF,TRBV7-2,many,16
CASSLAVTSGGRYNEQFF,TRBV7-2,many,18